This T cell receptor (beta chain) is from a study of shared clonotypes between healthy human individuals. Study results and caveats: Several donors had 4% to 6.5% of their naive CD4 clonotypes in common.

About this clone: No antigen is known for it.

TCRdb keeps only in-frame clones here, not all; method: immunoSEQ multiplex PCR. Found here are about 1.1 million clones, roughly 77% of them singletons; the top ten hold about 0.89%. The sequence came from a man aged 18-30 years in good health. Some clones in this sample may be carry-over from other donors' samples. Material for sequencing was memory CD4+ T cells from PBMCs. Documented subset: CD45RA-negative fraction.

CDR3 DNA sequence: TGTGCCAGTAGTATAGCAGGGGGGCGGGAGCCCCAGCATTTT. Encoded protein: CASSIAGGREPQHF. The chain joins TRBV19 to TRBJ1-5; 7 positions match TRBD1. The CDR3 contains 14 residues. CDR1 is LNHDA and CDR2 is SQIVND in the germline V gene (reference sequence). Trimming took 1 base from V and 8 from J; bases not matched to a gene: 5.